This is a list of T cell receptor beta chains from one sample in a study of T-cell memory formation after mild COVID-19. TCRdb called the 5' RACE reads again in MiXCR, with one record for every CDR3 protein. The sample shows under 250,000 distinct CDR3 sequences, around 27% of them seen only once. Sequencing was performed on PBMCs or a T cell subset sorted from them (not recorded which). The receptors here all came from an adult woman who had mild COVID-19 (a few samples of this study predate the infection). Cell type and time point are not known. The CDR3 runs from the conserved cysteine through the conserved F or W. A D gene is named only where the DNA matches it firmly. Clone size appears in some rows only: once, few, many, or a class for an expanded clone.

j_call d_call clone_size v_call cdr3_nt cdr3_aa
TRBJ1-3 . few TRBV12-3/TRBV12-4 TGTGCCAGCAGTGCTGCCTTTTTGGCCCCGGGGGGAAACACCATATATTTT CASSAAFLAPGGNTIYF
TRBJ2-5 TRBD1 . TRBV7-6 TGTGCCAGCAGCTTCCGGGACAGGGGTTTTTTGGAAGAGACCCAGTACTTC CASSFRDRGFLEETQYF
TRBJ2-6 . . TRBV19 TGTGCCAGTAGTATCCGGGCACACCTCTCTGGGGCCAACGTCCTGACTTTC CASSIRAHLSGANVLTF
TRBJ1-5 TRBD1 few TRBV6-6 TGTGCCAGCCGACAGGGCGATCAGCCCCAGCATTTT CASRQGDQPQHF
TRBJ2-2 . . TRBV4-3 TGCGCCAGCAGCCAAGAGTGGCGCACCGGGGAGCTGTTTTTT CASSQEWRTGELFF
TRBJ1-5 . few TRBV6-1 TGTGCCAGCAGTGAATTCAATGGGCAGCCCCAGCATTTT CASSEFNGQPQHF
TRBJ2-5 . . TRBV9 TGTGCCAGCAGCGTAGGGGGATCTAGCTGGGGATACCTCACGGCCCAGTACTTC CASSVGGSSWGYLTAQYF
TRBJ2-1 . . TRBV7-9 TGTGCCAGCAGCTTAGGTGCAGGCCCCTACAATGAGCAGTTCTTC CASSLGAGPYNEQFF
TRBJ2-1 TRBD2 . TRBV4-3 TGCGCCAGCAGCCAAGATCACTCTAGCGGTGCCTACAATGAGCAGTTCTTC CASSQDHSSGAYNEQFF
TRBJ2-1 TRBD1 . TRBV12-3/TRBV12-4 TGTGCCAGCAGTCGAAACAGGGGGTCCTACAATGAGCAGTTCTTC CASSRNRGSYNEQFF
TRBJ2-1 TRBD1 few TRBV5-1 TGCGCCAGCAGCTTGGCCCTGGGACAGGAGCAGTTCTTC CASSLALGQEQFF
TRBJ2-3 . . TRBV5-6 TGTGCCAGCAGCCTGACACCGTCGGATACGCAGTATTTT CASSLTPSDTQYF
TRBJ2-7 TRBD1 few TRBV20-1 TGCAGTGCCCCGGGACAGGGGCTCTACGAGCAGTACTTC CSAPGQGLYEQYF
TRBJ2-2 . few TRBV4-1 TGCGCCAGCAGCCAAGATGCGAACACCGGGGAGCTGTTTTTT CASSQDANTGELFF
TRBJ2-5 TRBD2 . TRBV4-1 TGCGCCAGCAGCCCACAACGGGGGGGGACTAGCGGGTTCGGGACCCAGTACTTC CASSPQRGGTSGFGTQYF
TRBJ2-1 TRBD1 . TRBV7-9 TGTGCCAGCAGCTTATCCCAGGGGGCGATGGATGAGCAGTTCTTC CASSLSQGAMDEQFF
TRBJ2-1 . few TRBV7-2 TGTGCCAGCAGCCTAGGACTGTCGGGGCAGTTCTTC CASSLGLSGQFF
TRBJ2-2 . few TRBV6-2/TRBV6-3 TGTGCCAGCAGTTACACACAGAGCACCGGGGAGCTGTTTTTT CASSYTQSTGELFF
TRBJ1-1 . few TRBV3-1 TGTGCCAGCAGCCAAGAGGGGGGGAACACTGAAGCTTTCTTT CASSQEGGNTEAFF
TRBJ2-3 TRBD2 few TRBV6-5 TGTGCCAGCAGTTACTCTAGCGGGAGCACAGATACGCAGTATTTT CASSYSSGSTDTQYF
TRBJ2-2 . . TRBV3-1 TGTGCCAGCAGCCAAGAAGTCGGGGCCGGGGAGCTGTTTTTT CASSQEVGAGELFF
TRBJ2-2 TRBD2 few TRBV9 TGTGCCAGCAGCTCGAGCGGGGGGGCGATCGGGGAGCTGTTTTTT CASSSSGGAIGELFF
TRBJ2-7 . few TRBV5-1 TGCGCCAGCAACCAGGGCAGGGGCGACTACGAGCAGTACTTC CASNQGRGDYEQYF
TRBJ2-4 . . TRBV7-8 TGTGCCAGCGGTTTAAGGGACAAAAACATTCAGTACTTC CASGLRDKNIQYF
TRBJ2-7 . . TRBV29-1 TGCAGCGTGCACTTTACAGGGTTCTACGAGCAGTACTTC CSVHFTGFYEQYF
TRBJ2-1 . few TRBV5-5 TGTGCCACCTTGCCGCGGGATTATGAGCAGTTCTTC CATLPRDYEQFF
TRBJ2-2 . few TRBV5-1 TGCGCCAGCAGCTCTTCAGACACCCAAACCGGGGAGCTGTTTTTT CASSSSDTQTGELFF
TRBJ1-2 . . TRBV29-1 TGCAGCGTTGAAGGCCTGGCGGGGTTCGGCTACACCTTC CSVEGLAGFGYTF
TRBJ2-5 . . TRBV18 TGTGCCAGCTCACCAGCCAGACCACAAGAGACCCAGTACTTC CASSPARPQETQYF
TRBJ2-6 . . TRBV7-9 TGTGCCAGCAGCTGGGACGGGGGCAGGTCAGCCTCTGGGGCCAACGTCCTGACTTTC CASSWDGGRSASGANVLTF
TRBJ1-5 TRBD1 . TRBV6-1 TGTGCCAGCCGGGACAGTGGGTCGGTTCAGCCCCAGCATTTT CASRDSGSVQPQHF
TRBJ2-3 . . TRBV9 TGTGCCAGCAGCGTAGGACTAGGACTTCTCAGGAGGCCAGATACGCAGTATTTT CASSVGLGLLRRPDTQYF
TRBJ1-6 TRBD1 . TRBV12-3/TRBV12-4 TGTGCCAGCGGTGGACAGGGCCAGGCTTCACCCCTCCACTTT CASGGQGQASPLHF
TRBJ2-7 . . TRBV18 TGTGCCAGCTCAACGCCTCCACGGGGCGAGCAGTACTTC CASSTPPRGEQYF
TRBJ2-7 . . TRBV29-1 TGCAGCGTTGAAGATGGCAGGAGCGGGCCGGACGAGCAGTACTTC CSVEDGRSGPDEQYF
TRBJ2-7 TRBD2 many TRBV19 TGTGCCAGTAGTATGGGACTAGCGGGAGCGGTTTACGAGCAGTACTTC CASSMGLAGAVYEQYF
TRBJ1-1 . few TRBV20-1 TGCAGTGCTAGTGGTCGGCCAGGGAACACTGAAGCTTTCTTT CSASGRPGNTEAFF
TRBJ2-7 . few TRBV7-2 TGTGCCAGCAGCTTAGGGGCACAGGGCAACTCCTACGAGCAGTACTTC CASSLGAQGNSYEQYF
TRBJ1-1 . few TRBV7-8 TGTGCCAGCAGCTATCGACAGTCTATCGGCACTGAAGCTTTCTTT CASSYRQSIGTEAFF
TRBJ2-5 . few TRBV7-9 TGTGCCAGCAGCTTAGTGACAGATCTACAAGAGACCCAGTACTTC CASSLVTDLQETQYF
TRBJ2-1 TRBD2 . TRBV4-3 TGCGCCAGCAGCCAAGTGGGACTAGCGGGAGGGGTCGGGACCTACAATGAGCAGTTCTTC CASSQVGLAGGVGTYNEQFF
TRBJ2-5 . many TRBV20-1 TGCAGTGCGACCAACCGAAGAGAGACCCAGTACTTC CSATNRRETQYF
TRBJ1-6 TRBD1 . TRBV25-1 TGTGCCAGCAGTGTGAGACAGGGGGCAAATTCACCCCTCCACTTT CASSVRQGANSPLHF
TRBJ2-7 TRBD2 . TRBV6-5 TGTGCCAGCAGTTCCCCGGGACTAGCGGGATTCGAGCAGTACTTC CASSSPGLAGFEQYF
TRBJ1-2 . few TRBV7-9 TGTGCCAGCAGTTCCGGGACGGCCTACTATGGCTACACCTTC CASSSGTAYYGYTF
TRBJ2-1 TRBD2 few TRBV7-2 TGTGCCAGCAGCGAATCGGGACTAGCGGGGGACAATGAGCAGTTCTTC CASSESGLAGDNEQFF
TRBJ2-1 TRBD2 few TRBV7-6 TGTGCCAGCAGCTTTAGAGGCGGGGGAGATCTCTACAATGAGCAGTTCTTC CASSFRGGGDLYNEQFF
TRBJ2-7 . . TRBV7-9 TGTGCCAGCAGCCGAGAAAACGGCTACGAGCAGTACTTC CASSRENGYEQYF
TRBJ2-7 TRBD1 many TRBV29-1 TGCAGCGCTGCGATGGGACAGGGGGCCTACGAGCAGTACTTC CSAAMGQGAYEQYF
TRBJ2-5 . few TRBV20-1 TGCAGTGCCATAGGTGCGATCTCAGAGACCCAGTACTTC CSAIGAISETQYF
TRBJ2-7 TRBD2 many TRBV6-5 TGTGCCAGCACTCGACTAGCCCGGCCCCCAAGCTCCTACGAGCAGTACTTC CASTRLARPPSSYEQYF
TRBJ2-1 . . TRBV15 TGTGCCACCAGCAGAACCCGGGCCAGGGGAGGGAATGAGCAGTTCTTC CATSRTRARGGNEQFF